A single sample gave rise to the 30 T cell receptor beta chains below, sequenced in a study of T cell responses to AZD1222 COVID-19 vaccine. Measured with immunoSEQ multiplex PCR; TCRdb has only the in-frame clones, and not every one. This table holds 150,000 to 200,000 clones, roughly 90% found once. The source material was peripheral blood, sampled on day 0 of AZD1222 vaccination. These receptors were collected from an adult in good health.

The genes are TRBV19 and TRBJ2-1; 14 bases align to TRBD2. This CDR3 has 19 residues. Trimming took 7 bases from V and 4 from J; bases not matched to a gene: 15. The V gene's germline CDR1 is LNHDA and CDR2 SQIVND (reference sequence). The CDR3 nucleotides are TGTGCCAGTATCCCCTGGCACGGGACTAGCGGGAGCAGGTACAATGAGCAGTTCTTC. Translating gives CASIPWHGTSGSRYNEQFF.

J is TRBJ1-2 and V is TRBV28; tentative D call: TRBD1 (6 bases). The CDR3 totals 12 residues. The V end lost 5 bases, the J end lost 4 bases, and 8 bases lay between the germline ends. Germline values: CDR1 MDHEN, CDR2 SYDVKM. This CDR3 is CASSRGAYGYTF. CDR3 nucleotide sequence: TGTGCCAGCAGTCGGGGGGCCTATGGCTACACCTTC.

This sequence joins TRBV7-9 and TRBJ2-6; 7 bases match TRBD2. V lost 9 bases to trimming and J lost 0 bases; unmatched junction nucleotides: 14. Germline CDR1 SEHNR, CDR2 FQNEAQ (reference sequence). The CDR3 consists of 18 residues. The CDR3: CARGGEGRDFSGANVLTF. For the CDR3, the DNA is TGTGCCAGGGGAGGGGAGGGCCGTGACTTCTCTGGGGCCAACGTCCTGACTTTC. The full variable domain, completed using reference TRBV7-9 and TRBJ2-6, is DTGVSQNPRHKITKRGQNVTFRCDPISEHNRLYWYRQTLGQGPEFLTYFQNEAQLEKSRLLSDRFSAERPKGSFSTLEIQRTEQGDSAMYLCARGGEGRDFSGANVLTFGAGSRLTVL.

This chain links TRBV5-1 with TRBJ2-3; TRBD2 matches at 8 bases. The V segment lost 0 bases and the J segment 1 base; nucleotides outside the gene matches: 7. Germline values: CDR1 SGHRS, CDR2 YFSETQ. The CDR3 is made up of 17 amino acids. DNA for the CDR3: TGCGCCAGCAGCTTGGTGGGCAGCGGGGGAGGCACAGATACGCAGTATTTT. Translating gives CASSLVGSGGGTDTQYF.

The chain joins TRBV5-6 to TRBJ1-2; D not resolved. The CDR3 length is 15 residues. Trimming took off 1 base at V and 4 bases at J, with 14 bases between the two ends. CDR1 and CDR2 (germline): SGHDT, YYEEEE. The CDR3 sequence is CASSLSPTPPYGYTF. The DNA for the CDR3 is TGTGCCAGCAGCTTGAGCCCCACGCCCCCCTATGGCTACACCTTC.

The CDR3 DNA sequence: TGTGCCAGCAGTCGCGGGACTAGCGGGAGCTACGAGCAGTACTTC. It encodes CASSRGTSGSYEQYF. V is TRBV28 and J is TRBJ2-7, with 14 nucleotides matching TRBD2. The CDR3 consists of 15 residues. Unmatched junction bases numbered 3, after V lost 5 bases and J lost 3 bases. Germline values: CDR1 MDHEN, CDR2 SYDVKM.

The chain uses TRBV6-5 and TRBJ1-3; TRBD1 might be the D (6 bases). Trimming took off 0 bases at V and 7 bases at J, with 13 bases between the two ends. Germline assignment: CDR1 MNHEY and CDR2 SVGAGI. This CDR3 is 15 amino acids long. This CDR3 reads CASSYSMGAPNTIYF. The CDR3 DNA follows: TGTGCCAGCAGTTACTCGATGGGGGCGCCCAACACCATATATTTT.

This clone was recorded only once. The J gene is TRBJ2-3, the V gene TRBV6-4; the match to TRBD2 covers 11 bases. This CDR3 is 17 amino acids long. V was pared by 0 bases and J by 6 bases, with 8 bases of the junction left unmatched. The germline V gene encodes CDR1 MRHNA and CDR2 SNTAGT. In DNA form, the CDR3 reads TGTGCCAGCAGTGACTCGATGGCTAGCGGGAGGCGGGATACGCAGTATTTT. Protein: CASSDSMASGRRDTQYF.

The gene calls are TRBV15 and TRBJ1-6; perhaps TRBD1 as D (6 bases). Between the trimmed V and J ends, which lost 2 bases and 4 bases, there was a span of 12 bases. CDR3 length: 16 amino acids. Germline assignment: CDR1 LNHNV and CDR2 YYDKDF (reference sequence). This CDR3 reads CATSRQAGVYNSPLHF. CDR3 nucleotides: TGTGCCACCAGCAGACAGGCAGGGGTTTATAATTCACCCCTCCACTTT.

The chain carries TRBV5-6 and TRBJ2-7; 12 positions agree with TRBD2. The germline gives CDR1 SGHDT, CDR2 YYEEEE. This CDR3 region has 14 residues. V lost 0 bases and J lost 10; bases outside the gene matches: 5. In nucleotides, the CDR3 is TGTGCCAGCAGCTTGGTGCCTAGCGGGAGGGACCAGTACTTC. This translates into CASSLVPSGRDQYF.

The rearrangement links TRBV27 to TRBJ1-6; 7 nucleotides align to TRBD1. The V gene's germline CDR1 is MNHEY and CDR2 SMNVEV (reference sequence). The V and J ends lost 6 bases and 9 bases, in that order; junction bases with no gene match: 8. The CDR3 totals 14 residues. CDR3 DNA: TGTGCCAGCAGGACAGGGCAGGGTTCTTCACCCCTCCACTTT. Translating it yields CASRTGQGSSPLHF.

This clone occurred once. The V gene is TRBV18, the J gene TRBJ1-2; 7 positions match TRBD1. The ends lost 4 bases at V and 6 bases at J; junction bases unmatched: 11. Germline V CDR1 and CDR2: KGHSH, LQKENI. The CDR3 has 15 amino acids. CDR3 sequence (DNA): TGTGCCAGCTCACAGGGGGCAGCCCCTCTAGATGGCTACACCTTC. Protein sequence: CASSQGAAPLDGYTF.

This clone was seen once. The chain has TRBV14 and TRBJ1-6, with 11 bases fitting TRBD1. J was trimmed by 10 bases and V by 2 bases; bases with no gene match: 10. The germline CDR1 and CDR2 sequences are SGHDN and FVKESK. This CDR3 comprises 17 residues. The CDR3 coding sequence is TGTGCCAGCAGCCAATTACGGACAGGGGGCTTGAGGTCACCCCTCCACTTT. This gives the protein CASSQLRTGGLRSPLHF.

The V and J genes are TRBV6-5 and TRBJ2-1; the D gene is possibly TRBD2 (5 bases). The CDR3 spans 13 residues. Per the germline V gene, CDR1 is MNHEY and CDR2 is SVGAGI. Trimming shortened V by 6 bases and J by 5 bases, and 11 bases separated the two germline ends. In nucleotides, the CDR3 is TGTGCCAGCAGCTCCCGGGGAGACAATGAGCAGTTCTTC. This sequence encodes CASSSRGDNEQFF.

This clone was seen just once. The chain links TRBV6-1 to TRBJ2-3, with 14 bases matching TRBD2. J gave up 5 bases and V 1 base, and 5 bases lay outside the gene matches. Germline V gene data show CDR1 as MNHNS and CDR2 as SASEGT. The CDR3 spans 17 residues. CDR3 sequence: CASSEDGTSGRRDTQYF. The CDR3 bases are TGTGCCAGCAGTGAAGACGGGACTAGCGGGAGAAGAGATACGCAGTATTTT.

The rearrangement links TRBV29-1 to TRBJ2-1; the D gene is possibly TRBD2 (6 bases). Germline V gene sequence: CDR1 SQVTM, CDR2 ANQGSEA. Trimming cost V 7 bases and J 5 bases, with 12 bases left between them. The CDR3 has 12 amino acids. The DNA of the CDR3 is TGCAGCGCAACCGGGAGAAACAATGAGCAGTTCTTC. Translated, it gives CSATGRNNEQFF.

The chain is built from TRBV2 and TRBJ1-4; D is perhaps TRBD1 (5 bases). The CDR3 has 15 amino acids. V was shortened by 6 bases and J by 1 base, with 12 bases between the two germline ends. CDR1 and CDR2 (germline): SNHLY, FYNNEI. CDR3 in DNA: TGTGCCAGCAGGCGGGCAGGGATAACTAATGAAAAACTGTTTTTT. Protein sequence: CASRRAGITNEKLFF.

This rearrangement joins TRBV29-1 to TRBJ2-2; D is unclear. Trimming pared 1 base from V and 4 bases from J, leaving 13 bases between. CDR1 SQVTM and CDR2 ANQGSEA come from the germline V gene. CDR3 length equals 15 residues. The CDR3 DNA is TGCAGCGTTGAAGGGGGTAGGTGGGCCACCGGGGAGCTGTTTTTT. It is translated as CSVEGGRWATGELFF.

The V call is TRBV11-2, the J call TRBJ2-3, with D unresolved. V was cut by 5 bases and J by 3 bases, with 6 bases left in between. The CDR3 consists of 12 residues. CDR1 is SGHAT, CDR2 FQNNGV, per germline. CDR3 sequence: CASSEWTDTQYF. DNA of the CDR3: TGTGCCAGCAGCGAATGGACAGATACGCAGTATTTT. Based on the CDR3 plus reference TRBV11-2 and TRBJ2-3, the full variable domain is EAGVAQSPRYKIIEKRQSVAFWCNPISGHATLYWYQQILGQGPKLLIQFQNNGVVDDSQLPKDRFSAERLKGVDSTLKIQPAKLEDSAVYLCASSEWTDTQYFGPGTRLTVL.

This chain uses TRBV4-1 with TRBJ2-3, with TRBD2 matching 9 bases. V dropped 2 bases and J dropped 8; count of bases not matched to a gene: 11. Germline V lookup: CDR1 MGHRA, CDR2 YSYEKL. The CDR3 is 16 residues long. CDR3 in amino acids: CASSQHLGLAAGTQYF. Here the CDR3 DNA reads TGCGCCAGCAGCCAACATCTGGGACTAGCTGCAGGTACGCAGTATTTT.

Comment on this clone: The sample contains more than one DNA sequence encoding this CDR3. The chain combines TRBV7-2 with TRBJ2-3; 13 bases fit TRBD2. V gave up 5 bases and J gave up 1 base; unmatched junction bases: 6. The germline V gene has CDR1 SGHTA and CDR2 FQGNSA. This CDR3 region has 17 residues. CDR3 residues: CASSLRLAGGGTDTQYF. In nucleotides, the CDR3 is TGTGCCAGCAGCCTAAGACTAGCGGGAGGTGGCACAGATACGCAGTATTTT.

CDR3 DNA: TGTGCCAGCAGCATCCTCCAGAACACTGAAGCTTTCTTT. It codes for CASSILQNTEAFF. This sequence joins TRBV2 and TRBJ1-1; D ambiguous. Germline CDR1 reads SNHLY; CDR2 reads FYNNEI. The CDR3 has 13 amino acids. V was pared by 6 bases and J by 1 base, with 9 bases between.

The V call is TRBV18, the J call TRBJ2-5; 10 bases align to TRBD1. Germline CDR1 is KGHSH and CDR2 is LQKENI. V lost 3 bases to trimming and J lost 7 bases; unmatched junction nucleotides: 11. The CDR3 length is 16 residues. This CDR3 reads CASSPPTGGQGRTQYF. The CDR3 DNA is TGTGCCAGCTCACCCCCGACAGGGGGACAGGGGAGGACCCAGTACTTC.

The V gene is TRBV5-1, the J gene TRBJ2-7; 7 bases agree with TRBD1. Germline V gives CDR1 SGHRS, CDR2 YFSETQ. CDR3 length: 15 amino acids. V gave up 4 bases and J gave up 1 base; unmatched junction bases: 8. The CDR3 reads CASSLTTGFSYEQYF. The CDR3 coding sequence is TGCGCCAGCAGCCTTACGACAGGGTTTTCCTACGAGCAGTACTTC.

This clone has just a few counts. V is TRBV18 and J is TRBJ2-1; 13 bases agree with TRBD2. CDR1 is KGHSH, CDR2 LQKENI, per germline. The trim removed 2 bases at V and 7 bases at J, leaving 2 bases unmatched. The CDR3 extends over 15 amino acids. The CDR3 sequence is CASSPGLAGENEQFF. CDR3 nucleotides: TGTGCCAGCTCACCAGGACTAGCGGGAGAGAATGAGCAGTTCTTC.

This chain uses TRBV7-2 with TRBJ2-2; no clear D gene. This CDR3 comprises 15 residues. Germline V gene data show CDR1 as SGHTA and CDR2 as FQGNSA. V lost 5 bases and J lost 1, with 11 bases in between. The DNA of the CDR3 is TGTGCCAGCAGCCCACGGCCCCAGAACACCGGGGAGCTGTTTTTT. It encodes CASSPRPQNTGELFF. The full variable domain, completed using reference TRBV7-2 and TRBJ2-2, is GAGVSQSPSNKVTEKGKDVELRCDPISGHTALYWYRQSLGQGLEFLIYFQGNSAPDKSGLPSDRFSAERTGGSVSTLTIQRTQQEDSAVYLCASSPRPQNTGELFFGEGSRLTVL.

This chain's CDR3 is CASSPNDKGVYGYTF. The CDR3, as DNA: TGTGCCAGCAGCCCTAATGACAAAGGGGTCTATGGCTACACCTTC. The V and J genes are TRBV7-6 and TRBJ1-2, with D perhaps matching TRBD1 (5 bases). Looked up from germline, CDR1 is SGHVS and CDR2 is FNYEAQ. The CDR3 covers 15 residues. The V and J ends lost 5 bases and 4 bases respectively, with 17 bases between them.

The chain links TRBV2 to TRBJ1-1, with D possibly TRBD1 on 5 matching bases. The V gene's germline CDR1 is SNHLY and CDR2 FYNNEI. V lost 10 bases to trimming and J lost 5 bases, with 20 bases between them. This CDR3 is 14 amino acids long. CDR3 region: CAIQSGTRRTEAFF. The DNA of the CDR3 is TGTGCCATCCAATCCGGGACCCGGCGGACTGAAGCTTTCTTT. The full variable domain, in which reference TRBV2 and TRBJ1-1 provide the parts outside the CDR3, is EPEVTQTPSHQVTQMGQEVILRCVPISNHLYFYWYRQILGQKVEFLVSFYNNEISEKSEIFDDQFSVERPDGSNFTLKIRSTKLEDSAMYFCAIQSGTRRTEAFFGQGTRLTVV.

There are a few counts of this clone. CDR3 sequence (DNA): TGTGCCAGCAGCTTAGCGGACGAGCAGTACTTC. It translates to CASSLADEQYF. The J gene is TRBJ2-7, the V gene TRBV7-9; the D is unclear. Germline V lookup: CDR1 SEHNR, CDR2 FQNEAQ (reference sequence). Trimming removed 0 bases from V and 5 bases from J, with 2 bases in between. The CDR3 is made up of 11 amino acids.

The gene calls are TRBV24-1 and TRBJ2-2; 13 nucleotides match TRBD2. CDR3 length equals 20 residues. From germline, CDR1 is KGHDR and CDR2 SFDVKD. The V segment lost 2 bases and the J segment 4 bases; nucleotides outside the gene matches: 12. CDR3 nucleotide sequence: TGTGCCACCAGTGATTCACTAGCGGGAGGGCCCTTCGGTGGCACCGGGGAGCTGTTTTTT. It yields the protein CATSDSLAGGPFGGTGELFF.